This TCR beta chain comes out of a study of shared clonotypes between healthy human individuals. The study, taken as a whole, reports: Sequencing depth was expected to influence donor clonotype sharing. Estimated richness values were generally larger in naive subsets than in memory subsets.

With respect to this clone: Its target is not known.

The assay ran at deep level. TCRdb's copy holds only in-frame clones and misses some; the assay was immunoSEQ multiplex PCR. The table has a few hundred thousand clones, under 80% seen once. This sequence originates from a man aged 30 to 39 in good health. Material for sequencing was memory CD4+ T cells sorted from blood. Subset given: CD45RA-negative fraction.

The CDR3 nucleotides read TGTGCCTGGAGTGCAGGGAAGCGGCTCTATGGCTACACCTTC. This translates into CAWSAGKRLYGYTF. The chain is built from TRBV30 and TRBJ1-2, with D perhaps matching TRBD1 (5 bases). The germline V gene has CDR1 GTSNPN and CDR2 SVGIG (reference sequence). The CDR3 has 14 amino acids. Trimming took 1 base from V and 4 from J, leaving 13 bases between them. Variable domain in full (rest from reference TRBV30 and TRBJ1-2): SQTIHQWPATLVQPVGSPLSLECTVEGTSNPNLYWYRQAAGRGLQLLFYSVGIGQISSEVPQNLSASRPQDRQFILSSKKLLLSDSGFYLCAWSAGKRLYGYTFGSGTRLTVV.